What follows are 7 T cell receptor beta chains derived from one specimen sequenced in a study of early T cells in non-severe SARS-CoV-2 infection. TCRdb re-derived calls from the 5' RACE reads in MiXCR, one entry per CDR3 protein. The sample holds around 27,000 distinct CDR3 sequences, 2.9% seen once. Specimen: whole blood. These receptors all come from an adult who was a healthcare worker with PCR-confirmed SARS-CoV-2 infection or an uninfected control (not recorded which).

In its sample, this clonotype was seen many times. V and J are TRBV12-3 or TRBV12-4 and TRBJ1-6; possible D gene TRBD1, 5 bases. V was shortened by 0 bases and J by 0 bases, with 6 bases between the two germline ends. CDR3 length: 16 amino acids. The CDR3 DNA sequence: TGTGCCAGCAGTTTAGCCAGGGTCTCCTATAATTCACCCCTCCACTTT. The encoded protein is CASSLARVSYNSPLHF.

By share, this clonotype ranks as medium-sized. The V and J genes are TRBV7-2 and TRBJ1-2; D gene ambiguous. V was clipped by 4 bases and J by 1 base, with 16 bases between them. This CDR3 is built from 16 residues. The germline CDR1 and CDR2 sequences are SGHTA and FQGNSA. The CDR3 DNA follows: TGTGCCAGCAGCTCAGTAGACAAGAGTAATAACTATGGCTACACCTTC. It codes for CASSSVDKSNNYGYTF.

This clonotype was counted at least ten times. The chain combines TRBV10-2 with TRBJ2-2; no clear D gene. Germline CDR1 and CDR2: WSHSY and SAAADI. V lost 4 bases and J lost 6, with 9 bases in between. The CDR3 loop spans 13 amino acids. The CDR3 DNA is TGCGCCAGCAGTGTCTCGGCACCCGGGGAGCTGTTTTTT. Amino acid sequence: CASSVSAPGELFF.

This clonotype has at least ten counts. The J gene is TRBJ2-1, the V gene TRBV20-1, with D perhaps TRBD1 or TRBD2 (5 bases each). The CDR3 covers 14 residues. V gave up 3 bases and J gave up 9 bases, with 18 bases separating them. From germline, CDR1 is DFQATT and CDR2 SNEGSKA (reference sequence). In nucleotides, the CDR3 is TGCAGTGCTAGTAATCTGGGACCCCGGGGTGAGCAGTTCTTC. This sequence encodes CSASNLGPRGEQFF.

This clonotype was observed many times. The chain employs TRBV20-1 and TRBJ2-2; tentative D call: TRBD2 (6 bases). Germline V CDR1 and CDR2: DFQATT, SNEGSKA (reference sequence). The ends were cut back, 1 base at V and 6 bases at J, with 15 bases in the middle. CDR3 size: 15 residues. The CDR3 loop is CSARAGPGSAGELFF. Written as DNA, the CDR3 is TGCAGTGCTAGAGCGGGGCCCGGGAGTGCCGGGGAGCTGTTTTTT.

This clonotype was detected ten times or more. The CDR3 nucleotides are TGTGCCTGGAGGGTTGGCGAGGCTAGGGATAACTCTGAAGCTTTCTTT. Translating it yields CAWRVGEARDNSEAFF. This rearrangement joins TRBV30 to TRBJ1-1; D unclear. There are 16 residues in the CDR3. Per the germline V gene, CDR1 is GTSNPN and CDR2 is SVGIG (reference sequence). Trimming pared 3 bases from V and 6 bases from J, leaving 23 bases between.

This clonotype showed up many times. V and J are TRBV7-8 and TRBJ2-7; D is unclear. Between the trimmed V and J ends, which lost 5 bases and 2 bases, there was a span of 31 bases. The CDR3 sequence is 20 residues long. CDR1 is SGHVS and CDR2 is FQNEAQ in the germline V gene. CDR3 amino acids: CASSPPRPENSLTAPYEQYV. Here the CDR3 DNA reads TGTGCCAGCAGCCCCCCGCGGCCGGAGAATTCACTGACGGCCCCCTACGAGCAGTACGTC.